This T cell receptor (beta chain) comes out of a study of T cell responses to AZD1222 COVID-19 vaccine. General study findings and limits: With dominance at 160-218 and 743-854, vaccine-associated CD4 TCRs spanned spike.

Regarding this clone: The antigen is undetermined.

The protocol was immunoSEQ multiplex PCR, while the TCRdb copy is restricted to in-frame clones and leaves out a portion. Of roughly 100,000 clones in the sample, 88% were seen once. The starting material was peripheral blood, obtained on day 0 of AZD1222 vaccination. The TCR originated in an adult in good health.

In DNA, the CDR3 is TGTGCCAGCAGTTCCAGCGGGGGGGCCTATGAATGGAATGAGCAGTTCTTC. Protein: CASSSSGGAYEWNEQFF. V and J are TRBV27 and TRBJ2-1; 10 bases map to TRBD2. This CDR3 contains 17 residues. V shed 4 bases, J shed 7 bases, and the junction held 13 bases outside the gene matches. Germline-derived CDR1 and CDR2 are MNHEY and SMNVEV (reference sequence).